This TCR beta chain came from a study of blood T cell repertoires in COVID-19. The overall study: Samples taken during acute and convalescent COVID-19 were collected in the United States, Italy and Spain.

The authors' processing: Estimates of nucleated cell counts were drawn from the amplification of reference gene primers. The table came from immunoSEQ multiplex PCR; TCRdb's copy has only in-frame clones and leaves some out. D and trimming were read from the DNA, whereas the V and J calls and clone size are those reported in that table. The data show approximately 17,000 clones, approximately 88% seen once. The CDR3 is made up of 12 amino acids. Germline CDR1 MNHNS, CDR2 SASEGT. Trimming shortened V by 3 bases and J by 7 bases, and 6 bases separated the two germline ends. The sequence came from a man in his fifties or sixties with acute or convalescent COVID-19. The rearrangement joins TRBV6-1 to TRBJ1-4, with D unresolved. Source material: peripheral blood. CDR3 protein: CASSEYGEKLFF. CDR3 coding DNA: TGTGCCAGCAGTGAGTACGGTGAAAAACTGTTTTTT.